Each of the 13 T cell receptor beta chains below was sequenced from the same sample in a study of T cells in women clearing cervical HPV infection. Assay used: immunoSEQ multiplex PCR; TCRdb lists only in-frame clones, some missing. Recorded for this sample: about 25,000 clones. The sample taken for sequencing was blood buffy coat. The receptors originated from a woman aged 18-70 years with a cervical HPV16 infection that either progressed to CIN3+ or cleared (not recorded which).

Regarding this clone: The CDR3 is cut off 3 residues early in the read; its end comes from the germline J gene. The V gene is TRBV7-9, the J gene TRBJ1-4; no definite D call. Germline V lookup: CDR1 SEHNR, CDR2 FQNEAQ (reference sequence). V gave up 1 base and J gave up 4 bases, with 7 bases separating them. This CDR3 is built from 14 residues. CDR3 in amino acids: CASSLGNSNEKLFF. The sequenced CDR3 bases are TGTGCCAGCAGCTTAGGCAACAGTAATGAAAAA.

In the case of this clone: The CDR3 end is not reached by the read, which stops 3 residues before it; the germline J gene fills it in. This chain uses TRBV18 with TRBJ1-5; perhaps TRBD1 as D (6 bases). The CDR3 is 15 amino acids. V gave up 2 bases and J gave up 2 bases, with 10 bases separating them. CDR1 KGHSH and CDR2 LQKENI come from the germline V gene. CDR3 bases read: TGTGCCAGCTCACCATCCCGACAGGGCAATCAGCCC. Translated: CASSPSRQGNQP. The entire CDR3 protein is CASSPSRQGNQPQHF.

Details on this clone: The read stops 3 residues short of the end of the CDR3; the missing end is completed from the germline J gene. The chain combines TRBV19 with TRBJ1-6, with D unresolved. The germline V gene encodes CDR1 LNHDA and CDR2 SQIVND (reference sequence). Trimming removed 7 bases from V and 6 bases from J, with 16 bases in between. The CDR3 has 15 residues. CDR3 bases read: TGTGCCAGTACCGGTGGTTGGGCCCTTAATTCACCC. This sequence encodes CASTGGWALNSP. In full, the CDR3 is CASTGGWALNSPLHF.

Worth noting for this clone: Read coverage stops 3 residues before the CDR3 terminus; the germline J gene supplies the remainder. The rearrangement joins TRBV6-1 to TRBJ2-2; tentative D call: TRBD1 (5 bases). The ends were cut back, 3 bases at V and 5 bases at J, with 10 bases in the middle. The CDR3 is 14 residues long. Germline V lookup: CDR1 MNHNS, CDR2 SASEGT. CDR3 DNA (partial): TGTGCCAGCAGTGACCTATCAGGGACCGGGGAG. Its protein product is CASSDLSGTGE. The CDR3 reads in full as CASSDLSGTGELFF.

With respect to this clone: The read gets to within 3 residues of the CDR3 end, and the germline J gene fills in the rest. The J gene is TRBJ1-1, the V gene TRBV5-4; tentatively, D is TRBD1 (6 bases). Per germline, CDR1 SGHNT and CDR2 YYREEE (reference sequence). CDR3 size: 15 residues. V was trimmed by 4 bases and J by 0 bases, leaving 13 bases between them. CDR3 DNA, as far as it was read: TGTGCCAGCAGCCAGCGACAGGTGGTGAACACTGAA. Translated, it gives CASSQRQVVNTE. The entire CDR3 reads CASSQRQVVNTEAFF.

This CDR3 is CSVEDTGSGRMNTEAFF. CDR3 bases read: TGCAGCGTTGAAGATACCGGGTCGGGGAGGATGAACACTGAA. The chain has TRBV29-1 and TRBJ1-1; D is unclear. With the read ending 3 residues before the CDR3 end, the germline J gene is used to fill in that end. The germline V gene encodes CDR1 SQVTM and CDR2 ANQGSEA. This CDR3 region has 17 residues. V gave up 0 bases and J gave up 0 bases, with 17 bases separating them.

As concerns this clone: With the read ending 3 residues before the CDR3 end, the germline J gene is used to fill in that end. V gene TRBV5-1 combines with J gene TRBJ2-5; TRBD1 is a possible D gene (5 bases). Per germline, CDR1 SGHRS and CDR2 YFSETQ. The CDR3 is 11 residues long. Between the trimmed V and J ends, which lost 4 bases and 5 bases, there was a span of 6 bases. The CDR3: CASSRQETQYF. Partial CDR3 DNA: TGCGCCAGCAGCCGACAGGAGACC.

For this clone: With the read ending 3 residues before the CDR3 end, the germline J gene is used to fill in that end. The chain has TRBV12-3 or TRBV12-4 and TRBJ2-7, with D hard to call. The CDR3 has 11 amino acids. V was clipped by 3 bases and J by 2 bases, with 2 bases between them. Partial CDR3 DNA: TGTGCCAGCAGTTTCGCCTACGAG. It specifies CASSFAYE. The full CDR3 is CASSFAYEQYF.

Remarks on this clone: The CDR3 extends 3 residues past the end of the read, so its final part is completed from the germline J gene. The rearrangement joins TRBV29-1 to TRBJ1-2; D might be TRBD1 (6 bases). CDR1 SQVTM and CDR2 ANQGSEA come from the germline V gene. The CDR3 consists of 11 residues. The sequenced CDR3 bases are TGCAGCGTTGCTCAGGGGCAAGGC. Translation: CSVAQGQG. The whole CDR3 is CSVAQGQGYTF.

As concerns this clone: The read is 3 residues too short to cover the CDR3 end, so that end is filled in from the germline J gene. The gene calls are TRBV20-1 and TRBJ2-1; TRBD2 is a possible D gene (5 bases). Germline V lookup: CDR1 DFQATT, CDR2 SNEGSKA (reference sequence). The CDR3 is 14 amino acids. The germline V and J ends were trimmed by 3 bases and 4 bases, with 13 bases remaining between them. The covered CDR3 bases are TGCAGTGCTAGGGACTCTCGGGGATACAATGAG. Protein: CSARDSRGYNE. The whole CDR3 protein reads CSARDSRGYNEQFF.

A remark on this clone: Read data end 3 residues before the CDR3 end; the end is taken from the germline J gene. This chain joins TRBV20-1 and TRBJ1-1; the match to TRBD1 covers 8 bases. The germline V gene has CDR1 DFQATT and CDR2 SNEGSKA (reference sequence). With V trimmed by 5 bases and J by 6 bases, 11 bases remained unmatched. This CDR3 is built from 14 residues. The CDR3 loop reads CSAHQGAGGSEAFF. Incomplete CDR3 DNA: TGCAGTGCTCACCAGGGGGCGGGAGGGTCTGAA.

This clone is deemed medium-sized by its frequency. With the read ending 3 residues before the CDR3 end, the germline J gene is used to fill in that end. This rearrangement joins TRBV6-2 or TRBV6-3 to TRBJ2-5; the D gene is possibly TRBD1 (5 bases). Germline V gene lookup returns CDR1 MNHEY and CDR2 SVGEGT. The CDR3 sequence is 14 residues long. Trimming pared 5 bases from V and 0 bases from J, leaving 10 bases between. The DNA read from the CDR3 is TGTGCCAGCAGTAGGACAACAAACCAAGAGACC. The encoded protein is CASSRTTNQET. The full CDR3 sequence reads CASSRTTNQETQYF.

As regards this clone: The CDR3 is cut off 3 residues early in the read; its end comes from the germline J gene. J is TRBJ2-5 and V is TRBV5-6; no reliable D call. The CDR3 sequence is 13 residues long. V shed 3 bases and J shed 4 bases, with 10 bases lying between them. Germline-derived CDR1 and CDR2 are SGHDT and YYEEEE. The part of the CDR3 DNA that was read is TGTGCCAGCAGCTCGACTGACGGAGAGACC. Translation gives CASSSTDGET. In full, the CDR3 reads CASSSTDGETQYF.